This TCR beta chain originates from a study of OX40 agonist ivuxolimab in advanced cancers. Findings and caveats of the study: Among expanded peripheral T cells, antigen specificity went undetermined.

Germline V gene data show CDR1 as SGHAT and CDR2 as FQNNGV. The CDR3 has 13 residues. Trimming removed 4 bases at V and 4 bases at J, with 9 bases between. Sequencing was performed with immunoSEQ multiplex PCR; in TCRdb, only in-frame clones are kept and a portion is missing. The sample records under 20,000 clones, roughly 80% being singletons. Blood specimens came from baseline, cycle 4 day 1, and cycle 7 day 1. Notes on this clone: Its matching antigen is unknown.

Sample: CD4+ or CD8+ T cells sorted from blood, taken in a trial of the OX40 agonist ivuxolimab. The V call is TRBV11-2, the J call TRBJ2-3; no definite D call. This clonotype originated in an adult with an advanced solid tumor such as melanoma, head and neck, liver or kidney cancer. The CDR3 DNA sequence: TGTGCCAGCAGCTCGATGTGGGCAGATACGCAGTATTTT. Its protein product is CASSSMWADTQYF.